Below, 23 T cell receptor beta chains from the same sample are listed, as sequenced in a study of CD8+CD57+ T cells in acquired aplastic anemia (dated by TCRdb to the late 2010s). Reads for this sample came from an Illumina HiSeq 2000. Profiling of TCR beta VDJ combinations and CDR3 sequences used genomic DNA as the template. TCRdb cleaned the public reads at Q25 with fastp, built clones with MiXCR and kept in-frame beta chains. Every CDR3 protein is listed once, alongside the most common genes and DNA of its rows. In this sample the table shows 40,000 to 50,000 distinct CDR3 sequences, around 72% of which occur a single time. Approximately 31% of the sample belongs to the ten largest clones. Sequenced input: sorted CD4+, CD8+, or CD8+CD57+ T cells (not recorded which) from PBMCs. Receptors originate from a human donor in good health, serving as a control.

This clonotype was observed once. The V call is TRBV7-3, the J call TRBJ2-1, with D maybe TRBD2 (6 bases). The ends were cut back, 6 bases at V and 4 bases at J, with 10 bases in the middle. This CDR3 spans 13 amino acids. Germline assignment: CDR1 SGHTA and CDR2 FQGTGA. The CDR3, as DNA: TGTGCCAGCAGTCGGGGGTCTTACAATGAGCAGTTCTTC. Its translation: CASSRGSYNEQFF.

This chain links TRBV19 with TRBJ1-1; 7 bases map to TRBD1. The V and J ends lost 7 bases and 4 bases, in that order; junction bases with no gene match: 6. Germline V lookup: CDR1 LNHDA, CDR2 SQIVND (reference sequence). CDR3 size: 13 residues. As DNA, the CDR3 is TGTGCCAGTACCCCAGACAGGGTCACTGAAGCTTTCTTT. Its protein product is CASTPDRVTEAFF.

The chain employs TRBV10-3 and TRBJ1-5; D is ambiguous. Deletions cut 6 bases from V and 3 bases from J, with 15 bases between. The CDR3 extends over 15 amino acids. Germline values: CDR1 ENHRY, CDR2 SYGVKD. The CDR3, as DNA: TGTGCCATCAGCTCAGACCTACCCTCCAATCAGCCCCAGCATTTT. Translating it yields CAISSDLPSNQPQHF.

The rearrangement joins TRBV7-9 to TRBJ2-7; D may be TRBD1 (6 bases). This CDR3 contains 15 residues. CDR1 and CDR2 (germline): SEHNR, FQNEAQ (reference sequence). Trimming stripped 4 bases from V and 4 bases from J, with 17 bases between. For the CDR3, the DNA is TGTGCCAGCAGCTCACAGGGTGGGCTAGTATACGAGCAGTACTTC. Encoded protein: CASSSQGGLVYEQYF.

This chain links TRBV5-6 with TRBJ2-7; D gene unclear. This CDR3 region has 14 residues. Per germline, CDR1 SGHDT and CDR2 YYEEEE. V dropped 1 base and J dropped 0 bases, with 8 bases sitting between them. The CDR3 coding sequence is TGTGCCAGCAGCTTGTCTCACAGCTCCTACGAGCAGTACTTC. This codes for CASSLSHSSYEQYF.

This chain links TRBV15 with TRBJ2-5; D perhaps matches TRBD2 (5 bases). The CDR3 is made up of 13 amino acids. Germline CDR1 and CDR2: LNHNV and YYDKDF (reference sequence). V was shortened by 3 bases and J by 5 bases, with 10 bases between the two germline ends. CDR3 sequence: CATSRRRSETQYF. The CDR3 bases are TGTGCCACCAGCAGGAGGAGGAGCGAGACCCAGTACTTC. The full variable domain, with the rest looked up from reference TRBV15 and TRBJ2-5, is DAMVIQNPRYQVTQFGKPVTLSCSQTLNHNVMYWYQQKSSQAPKLLFHYYDKDFNNEADTPDNFQSRRPNTSFCFLDIRSPGLGDTAMYLCATSRRRSETQYFGPGTRLLVL.

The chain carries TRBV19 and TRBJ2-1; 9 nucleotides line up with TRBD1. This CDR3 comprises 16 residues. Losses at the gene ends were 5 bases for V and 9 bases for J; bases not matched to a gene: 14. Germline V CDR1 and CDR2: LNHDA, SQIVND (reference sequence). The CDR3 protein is CASSVTGGAVASEQFF. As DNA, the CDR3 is TGTGCCAGTAGTGTAACAGGGGGCGCCGTGGCAAGTGAGCAGTTCTTC.

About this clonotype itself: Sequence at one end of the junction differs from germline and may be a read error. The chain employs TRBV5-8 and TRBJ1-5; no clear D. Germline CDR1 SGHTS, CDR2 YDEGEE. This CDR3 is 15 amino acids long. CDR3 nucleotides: TGTGCCAGCAGCTTGCAAGGCTTTAGCGATCAGCCCCAGCATTTT. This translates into CASSLQGFSDQPQHF.

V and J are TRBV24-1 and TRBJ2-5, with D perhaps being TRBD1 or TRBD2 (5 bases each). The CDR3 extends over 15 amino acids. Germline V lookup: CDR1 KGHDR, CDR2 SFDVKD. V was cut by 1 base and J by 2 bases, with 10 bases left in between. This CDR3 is CATSDLGTGQETQYF. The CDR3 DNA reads TGTGCCACCAGTGATTTAGGGACGGGACAAGAGACCCAGTACTTC.

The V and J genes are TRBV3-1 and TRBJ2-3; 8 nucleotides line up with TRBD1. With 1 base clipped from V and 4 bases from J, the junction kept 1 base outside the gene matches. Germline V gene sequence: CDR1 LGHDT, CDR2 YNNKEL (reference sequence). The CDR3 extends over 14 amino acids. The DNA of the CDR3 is TGTGCCAGCAGCCAAGTGGACAGGGCAGATACGCAGTATTTT. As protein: CASSQVDRADTQYF.

CDR3 sequence reads: CAISESWRTSTDTQYF. As DNA, the CDR3 is TGTGCCATCAGTGAGTCGTGGCGGACCAGCACAGATACGCAGTATTTT. V is TRBV10-3 and J is TRBJ2-3; D not resolved. Germline CDR1 reads ENHRY; CDR2 reads SYGVKD. The germline V and J ends were trimmed by 0 bases and 0 bases, with 10 bases remaining between them. This CDR3 has 16 residues.

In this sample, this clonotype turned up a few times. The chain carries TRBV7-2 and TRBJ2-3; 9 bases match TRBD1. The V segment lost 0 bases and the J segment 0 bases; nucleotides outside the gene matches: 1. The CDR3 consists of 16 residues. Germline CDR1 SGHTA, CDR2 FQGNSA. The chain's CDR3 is CASSLAGTGSTDTQYF. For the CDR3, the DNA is TGTGCCAGCAGCTTAGCTGGGACAGGGAGCACAGATACGCAGTATTTT.

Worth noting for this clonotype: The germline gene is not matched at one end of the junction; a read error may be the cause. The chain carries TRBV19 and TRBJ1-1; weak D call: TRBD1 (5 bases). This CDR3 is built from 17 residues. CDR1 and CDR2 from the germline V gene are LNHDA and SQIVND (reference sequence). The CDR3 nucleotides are TGTGCCAGTAGTCTAGGAGCCAGGGAGATTCTGAACACTGGAGCTTTCTTT. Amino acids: CASSLGAREILNTGAFF.

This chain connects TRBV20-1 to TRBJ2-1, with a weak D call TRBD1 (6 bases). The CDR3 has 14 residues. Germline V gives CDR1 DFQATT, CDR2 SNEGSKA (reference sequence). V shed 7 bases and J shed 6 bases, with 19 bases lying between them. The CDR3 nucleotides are TGCAGTGTTACCGGGACAAATGACGGCAATGAGCAGTTCTTC. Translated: CSVTGTNDGNEQFF.

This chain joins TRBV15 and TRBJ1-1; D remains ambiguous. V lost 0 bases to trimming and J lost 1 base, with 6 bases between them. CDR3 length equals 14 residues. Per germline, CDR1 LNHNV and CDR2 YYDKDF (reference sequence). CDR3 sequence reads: CATSRDLGNTEAFF. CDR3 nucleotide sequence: TGTGCCACCAGCAGAGATCTCGGGAACACTGAAGCTTTCTTT.

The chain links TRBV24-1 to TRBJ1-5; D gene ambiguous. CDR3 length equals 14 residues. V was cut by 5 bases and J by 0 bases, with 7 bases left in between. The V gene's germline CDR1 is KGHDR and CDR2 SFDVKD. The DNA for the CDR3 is TGTGCCACCAGTGCCTCAGTTAGCAATCAGCCCCAGCATTTT. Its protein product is CATSASVSNQPQHF.

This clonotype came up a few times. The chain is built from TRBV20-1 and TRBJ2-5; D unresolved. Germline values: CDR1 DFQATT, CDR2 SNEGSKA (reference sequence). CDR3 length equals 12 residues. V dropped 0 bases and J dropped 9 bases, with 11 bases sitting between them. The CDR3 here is CSARDTAMPQYF. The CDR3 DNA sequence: TGCAGTGCTAGAGACACAGCCATGCCCCAGTACTTC.

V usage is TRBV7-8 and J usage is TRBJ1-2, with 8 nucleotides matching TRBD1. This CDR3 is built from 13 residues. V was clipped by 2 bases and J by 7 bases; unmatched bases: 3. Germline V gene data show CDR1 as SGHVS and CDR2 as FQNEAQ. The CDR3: CASSLLDRAGYTF. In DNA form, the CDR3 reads TGTGCCAGCAGCTTACTGGACAGGGCTGGCTACACCTTC.

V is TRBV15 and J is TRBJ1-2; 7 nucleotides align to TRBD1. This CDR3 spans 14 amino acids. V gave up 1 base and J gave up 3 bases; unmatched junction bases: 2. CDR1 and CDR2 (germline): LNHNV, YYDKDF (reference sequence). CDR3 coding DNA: TGTGCCACCAGCAGAGGTCAGGGGGACTATGGCTACACCTTC. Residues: CATSRGQGDYGYTF.

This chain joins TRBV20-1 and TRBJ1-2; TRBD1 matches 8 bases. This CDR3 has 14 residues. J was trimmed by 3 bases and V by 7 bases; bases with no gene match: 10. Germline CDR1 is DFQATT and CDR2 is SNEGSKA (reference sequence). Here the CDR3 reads CSVYGQGRHYGYTF. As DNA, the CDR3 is TGCAGTGTTTACGGACAGGGACGGCACTATGGCTACACCTTC.

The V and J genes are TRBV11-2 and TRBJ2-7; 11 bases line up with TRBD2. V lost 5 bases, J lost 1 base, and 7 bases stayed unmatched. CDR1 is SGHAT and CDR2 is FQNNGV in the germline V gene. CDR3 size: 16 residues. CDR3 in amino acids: CASSLQTSGDSYEQYF. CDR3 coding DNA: TGTGCCAGCAGCCTCCAGACTAGCGGGGATTCCTACGAGCAGTACTTC.

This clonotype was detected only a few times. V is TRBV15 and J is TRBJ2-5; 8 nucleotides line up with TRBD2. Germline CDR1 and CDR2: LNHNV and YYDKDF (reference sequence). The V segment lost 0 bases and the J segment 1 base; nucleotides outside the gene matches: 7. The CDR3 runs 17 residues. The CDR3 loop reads CATSRDEAGGPQETQYF. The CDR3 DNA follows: TGTGCCACCAGCAGAGATGAGGCGGGAGGACCCCAAGAGACCCAGTACTTC.

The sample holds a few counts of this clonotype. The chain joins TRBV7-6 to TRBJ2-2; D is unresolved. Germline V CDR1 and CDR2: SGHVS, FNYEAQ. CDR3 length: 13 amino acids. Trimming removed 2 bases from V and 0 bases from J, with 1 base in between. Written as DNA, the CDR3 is TGTGCCAGCAGCTTATCGAACACCGGGGAGCTGTTTTTT. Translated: CASSLSNTGELFF.